The 13 T cell receptor beta chains presented below share a single source sample, sequenced in a study of response to subunit inactivated influenza vaccine. TCRdb re-analysed the RT-PCR reads in MiXCR, keeping a single row per CDR3 protein. The table includes about 570,000 distinct CDR3 sequences, about 10% detected once. This same sample was also part of a study on T cells expressing NK-cell markers. This second study notes: The authors generated TCR beta cDNA through 5'RACE template switching with UMIs.

The material was PBMCs from blood, obtained on the day of vaccination. Receptors originate from a man aged 50 to 60 who received an inactivated influenza vaccine.

The chain's CDR3 is CASSFTNRNTEAFF. In DNA form, the CDR3 reads TGTGCCAGCAGTTTTACCAATAGGAACACTGAAGCTTTCTTT. The chain has TRBV12-3 or TRBV12-4 and TRBJ1-1; D is ambiguous. The CDR3 extends over 14 amino acids. Trimming removed 3 bases at V and 1 base at J, with 9 bases between.

The rearrangement joins TRBV4-3 to TRBJ2-7, with 11 nucleotides matching TRBD2. Germline V gene sequence: CDR1 LGHNA, CDR2 YSLEER. The CDR3 is made up of 15 amino acids. Germline trimming cut 5 bases from V and 3 bases from J; bases unmatched to any gene: 6. The CDR3 is CASSIASGGFYEQYF. The CDR3 nucleotides are TGCGCCAGCAGCATAGCTAGCGGGGGGTTCTACGAGCAGTACTTC.

The chain uses TRBV6-6 and TRBJ2-5, with unresolved D. CDR1 and CDR2 (germline): MNHNY, SVGAGI (reference sequence). V gave up 5 bases and J gave up 1 base, with 8 bases separating them. The CDR3 runs 13 residues. The CDR3 nucleotides are TGTGCCAGCAGTAAAAGGCCCCAAGAGACCCAGTACTTC. This sequence encodes CASSKRPQETQYF.

The genes are TRBV4-2 and TRBJ2-5, with TRBD2 matching 12 bases. The V segment lost 1 base and the J segment 5 bases; nucleotides outside the gene matches: 11. The CDR3 is 18 amino acids. The germline V gene has CDR1 LGHNA and CDR2 YNFKEQ. The CDR3 loop is CASSQGLAGDTASETQYF. In DNA form, the CDR3 reads TGTGCCAGCAGCCAAGGACTAGCGGGGGACACAGCCTCGGAGACCCAGTACTTC.

V usage is TRBV9 and J usage is TRBJ2-1; 7 bases are shared with TRBD1. The CDR3 is 15 residues long. The germline CDR1 and CDR2 sequences are SGDLS and YYNGEE. J was trimmed by 5 bases and V by 4 bases; bases with no gene match: 9. Here the CDR3 reads CASSPQTGPDNEQFF. CDR3 bases: TGTGCCAGCAGCCCACAGACAGGGCCTGACAATGAGCAGTTCTTC.

The chain recombines TRBV9 with TRBJ1-1, with a tentative D call TRBD1 (5 bases). CDR1 and CDR2 from the germline V gene are SGDLS and YYNGEE. The CDR3 consists of 14 residues. V was clipped by 2 bases and J by 4 bases, with 12 bases between them. The CDR3 DNA reads as TGTGCCAGCAGCGTGGGGGGGAGGGGCACTGAAGCTTTCTTT. Translated: CASSVGGRGTEAFF.

This clonotype was observed many times. The rearrangement uses TRBV20-1 and TRBJ2-3, with 8 bases that match TRBD2. Germline values: CDR1 DFQATT, CDR2 SNEGSKA (reference sequence). Losses at the gene ends were 3 bases for V and 6 bases for J; bases not matched to a gene: 11. The CDR3 covers 15 residues. CDR3 amino acids: CSASTGRAALDTQYF. In DNA, the CDR3 is TGCAGTGCTAGTACCGGGAGGGCAGCTTTGGATACGCAGTATTTT.

The chain is built from TRBV6-2 or TRBV6-3 and TRBJ1-2, with D hard to call. The length of the CDR3 is 14 residues. CDR1 and CDR2 (germline): MNHEY, SVGEGT. Trimming left V 6 bases short and J 3 bases short, with 14 bases between. The CDR3: CASSSPGVYYGYTF. The CDR3 DNA sequence: TGTGCCAGCAGCTCCCCGGGAGTATACTATGGCTACACCTTC.

This rearrangement joins TRBV7-2 to TRBJ2-5, with D tentatively TRBD2 (6 bases). CDR1 is SGHTA, CDR2 FQGNSA, per germline. This CDR3 is 15 amino acids long. The V and J ends lost 0 bases and 6 bases respectively, with 14 bases between them. The CDR3 DNA is TGTGCCAGCAGCTTAGCGCGCGGGATGGAGAAGACCCAGTACTTC. This sequence encodes CASSLARGMEKTQYF.

Notes on this clonotype: This CDR3 fails to terminate in the conserved phenylalanine or tryptophan, so it likely reflects a read error. The rearrangement links TRBV7-3 to TRBJ2-1, with 8 bases fitting TRBD2. This CDR3 contains 15 residues. With V trimmed by 5 bases and J by 2 bases, 5 bases remained unmatched. The germline V gene encodes CDR1 SGHTA and CDR2 FQGTGA. CDR3 nucleotide sequence: TGTGCCAGCAGCGTTACTAGCGGCCCCTACAATGAGCAGTTCTTG. It specifies CASSVTSGPYNEQFL.

This clonotype has a count of ten or more. The chain uses TRBV20-1 and TRBJ1-5; 8 bases agree with TRBD1. Germline CDR1 reads DFQATT; CDR2 reads SNEGSKA (reference sequence). V shed 2 bases and J 5 bases; nucleotides not matched to a gene: 8. CDR3 size: 15 residues. The CDR3 sequence is CSARQPGQEYQPQHF. The CDR3 DNA sequence: TGCAGTGCTAGACAACCGGGACAGGAGTATCAGCCCCAGCATTTT.

A remark on this clonotype: Sequence at one end of the junction differs from germline and may be a read error. This chain joins TRBV20-1 and TRBJ2-5; D not resolved. The CDR3 runs 13 residues. CDR1 and CDR2 from the germline V gene are DFQATT and SNEGSKA (reference sequence). The CDR3 coding sequence is TGCAGTGCTAGAGACAGGCGAGGAGAGACCCACTACTTC. Protein product: CSARDRRGETHYF.

Only a few counts were recorded for this clonotype. The chain is built from TRBV7-8 and TRBJ2-7, with D hard to call. CDR1 and CDR2 from the germline V gene are SGHVS and FQNEAQ. CDR3 length: 14 amino acids. V was clipped by 3 bases and J by 2 bases, with 11 bases between them. CDR3 in DNA: TGTGCCAGCAGCTTTCTTTACAGCGCCTACGAGCAGTACTTC. Amino acids: CASSFLYSAYEQYF.